The clone carrying this TCR beta chain showed up just a few times. The antigen is unknown. A universal primer site arose from template switching, and cDNA bore unique molecular identifiers. One entry per CDR3 protein, called by TCRdb with MiXCR from the 5' RACE reads. The table shows hundreds of thousands of distinct CDR3 sequences, with roughly 12% occurring only once. The entry originates in a study of identical twins. The study's findings and limits: There was an excess of low generation probability in the out-of-frame alpha sequences that twins shared. Not following the same donors, the study drew its conclusions from cross-sectional statistical analysis. Insertions ran lower in abundant cord blood beta clonotypes, though not in memory repertoires.

Germline lookup yields CDR1 LGHDT and CDR2 YNNKEL (reference sequence). The CDR3 sequence is 16 residues long. V was shortened by 1 base and J by 3 bases, with 13 bases between the two germline ends. The same sample was also used in a study of yellow fever vaccine responses in identical twins.

The source of this sequence is a woman aged 18-30 years in good health. Input material: PBMCs. The rearrangement links TRBV3-1 to TRBJ1-3; D uncertain. CDR3 amino acids: CASSQATTSVGNTIYF. The CDR3 nucleotides read TGTGCCAGCAGCCAAGCGACGACATCGGTTGGAAACACCATATATTTT.